This entry lists 32 T cell receptor beta chains sequenced from one sample in a study of Ad26.COV2.S vaccination and SARS-CoV-2 variants. Specified treatment: over 15 received Ad26.COV2.S at low or high dose, single or two shots; a few received placebo; per-sample allocation not given. Sampling occurred on day 63 after the first vaccine or placebo injection. TCRdb's copy holds only in-frame clones and misses some; the assay was immunoSEQ multiplex PCR. Here the sample spans about 400,000 clones, about four fifths being singletons. The specimen was peripheral blood, collected in a trial of Ad26.COV2.S vaccine versus placebo. The receptor set was obtained from a person between 18 and 59 years old who received the Ad26.COV2.S COVID-19 vaccine or a placebo.

The chain joins TRBV5-5 to TRBJ1-1, with 8 bases fitting TRBD1. CDR3 length: 17 amino acids. Germline-derived CDR1 and CDR2 are SGHKS and YYEKEE (reference sequence). V was clipped by 5 bases and J by 0 bases; unmatched bases: 12. The CDR3 protein is CASSIVPTGAMNTEAFF. Written as DNA, the CDR3 is TGTGCCAGCAGTATCGTTCCGACAGGGGCTATGAACACTGAAGCTTTCTTT.

The rearrangement joins TRBV5-4 to TRBJ1-3; D ambiguous. This CDR3 is 16 amino acids long. The V end lost 5 bases, the J end lost 4 bases, and 19 bases lay between the germline ends. Per the germline V gene, CDR1 is SGHNT and CDR2 is YYREEE (reference sequence). The CDR3, as DNA: TGTGCCAGCAGTTCCATGGAGCGGGGATCGGGAAACACCATATATTTT. This sequence encodes CASSSMERGSGNTIYF.

The chain combines TRBV18 with TRBJ2-7, with 9 bases fitting TRBD1. The CDR3 has 14 residues. Germline CDR1 reads KGHSH; CDR2 reads LQKENI. V was pared by 3 bases and J by 5 bases, with 5 bases of the junction left unmatched. The CDR3: CASSPPGQGNEQYF. The DNA for the CDR3 is TGTGCCAGCTCACCTCCGGGACAGGGAAACGAGCAGTACTTC.

The chain combines TRBV5-1 with TRBJ1-1, with unresolved D. The CDR3 length is 14 residues. V was cut by 0 bases and J by 5 bases, with 11 bases left in between. The V gene's germline CDR1 is SGHRS and CDR2 YFSETQ. DNA of the CDR3: TGCGCCAGCAGCTTGGCCGATGTAGGTACTGAAGCTTTCTTT. Its protein is CASSLADVGTEAFF.

The V call is TRBV30, the J call TRBJ2-1, with D tentatively TRBD2 (5 bases). This CDR3 has 17 amino acids. With 2 bases removed from V and 1 base from J, the gap between germline ends came to 18 bases. Germline values: CDR1 GTSNPN, CDR2 SVGIG (reference sequence). The CDR3 DNA follows: TGTGCCTGGAGTCTAATGGGTCGGAGCGGATCCTACAATGAGCAGTTCTTC. As protein: CAWSLMGRSGSYNEQFF.

The chain carries TRBV9 and TRBJ1-4; 7 bases align to TRBD1. CDR3 length: 14 amino acids. Germline V CDR1 and CDR2: SGDLS, YYNGEE. Trimming removed 5 bases from V and 8 bases from J; junction bases left unmatched: 9. The CDR3 coding sequence is TGTGCCAGCAGTTACGACAGGGTAGGCGAAAAACTGTTTTTT. Protein: CASSYDRVGEKLFF.

The chain uses TRBV19 and TRBJ2-1; D call uncertain. This CDR3 region has 13 residues. Trimming took off 4 bases at V and 8 bases at J, with 12 bases between the two ends. In germline, CDR1 is LNHDA, CDR2 SQIVND (reference sequence). DNA for the CDR3: TGTGCCAGTAGTAAAAGTCTACAAGATGAGCAGTTCTTC. It codes for CASSKSLQDEQFF.

This sequence joins TRBV5-1 and TRBJ2-7; 11 bases match TRBD2. This CDR3 has 15 amino acids. Germline CDR1 is SGHRS and CDR2 is YFSETQ. The V and J ends lost 0 bases and 3 bases, in that order; junction bases with no gene match: 2. The CDR3 coding sequence is TGCGCCAGCAGCTTGGAACTAGCGGGAGTCTACGAGCAGTACTTC. Translated, it gives CASSLELAGVYEQYF.

This clone was seen a few times. The chain is built from TRBV9 and TRBJ2-1; perhaps TRBD2 as D (5 bases). CDR1 and CDR2 (germline): SGDLS, YYNGEE. This CDR3 is 14 amino acids long. Deletions cut 2 bases from V and 4 bases from J, with 10 bases between. The CDR3 spells CASSVLATYNEQFF. The CDR3 nucleotides read TGTGCCAGCAGCGTGCTAGCAACATACAATGAGCAGTTCTTC.

This clone was recorded only once. CDR3: CASSLASWGGRNYGYTF. The CDR3 DNA follows: TGTGCCAGCAGCTTAGCATCTTGGGGCGGCAGAAACTATGGCTACACCTTC. The rearrangement uses TRBV7-2 and TRBJ1-2, with D possibly being TRBD1 (5 bases). Germline V gives CDR1 SGHTA, CDR2 FQGNSA. With 0 bases removed from V and 2 bases from J, the gap between germline ends came to 16 bases. This CDR3 is 17 amino acids long.

In nucleotides, the CDR3 is TGTGCCAGCAGGCGGACAGGGTACACTGAAGCTTTCTTT. It codes for CASRRTGYTEAFF. The genes are TRBV6-5 and TRBJ1-1; 8 bases agree with TRBD1. The CDR3 length is 13 residues. Germline V gene data show CDR1 as MNHEY and CDR2 as SVGAGI. Losses at the gene ends were 6 bases for V and 3 bases for J; bases not matched to a gene: 3.

The chain links TRBV15 to TRBJ1-5, with 8 bases aligning to TRBD1. V lost 3 bases, J lost 0 bases, and 13 bases stayed unmatched. The germline V gene encodes CDR1 LNHNV and CDR2 YYDKDF (reference sequence). The CDR3 contains 19 residues. Written as DNA, the CDR3 is TGTGCCACCAGCAGGGGGTGGACAGGGAGGACCAATAGCAATCAGCCCCAGCATTTT. Translated: CATSRGWTGRTNSNQPQHF.

This clone was found a few times. As DNA, the CDR3 is TGTGCCAGCAGCCCCGGACGGAGATTGGGGGAAAAACTGTTTTTT. It specifies CASSPGRRLGEKLFF. The chain links TRBV13 to TRBJ1-4; no clear D gene. The germline gives CDR1 PRHDT, CDR2 FYEKMQ (reference sequence). This CDR3 is built from 15 residues. The ends were cut back, 5 bases at V and 8 bases at J, with 18 bases in the middle.

The table lists this clone with a count of one. This sequence joins TRBV12-3 or TRBV12-4 and TRBJ2-7; D gene ambiguous. The CDR3 runs 13 residues. V lost 2 bases and J 2 bases, leaving 7 bases between the germline ends. DNA of the CDR3: TGTGCCAGCAGTTTACCAGGAGCCTACGAGCAGTACTTC. Its translation: CASSLPGAYEQYF.

This clone has only one observation. The chain uses TRBV7-2 and TRBJ2-1, with D possibly matching TRBD2 (6 bases). The germline V and J ends were trimmed by 4 bases and 5 bases, with 21 bases remaining between them. The CDR3 extends over 17 amino acids. CDR1 and CDR2 from the germline V gene are SGHTA and FQGNSA. CDR3 nucleotide sequence: TGTGCCAGCAGCTCCCGGGGGAGGACAAGCCTCAACAATGAGCAGTTCTTC. It translates to CASSSRGRTSLNNEQFF. The entire variable domain, with the rest obtained from reference TRBV7-2 and TRBJ2-1, is as follows: GAGVSQSPSNKVTEKGKDVELRCDPISGHTALYWYRQSLGQGLEFLIYFQGNSAPDKSGLPSDRFSAERTGGSVSTLTIQRTQQEDSAVYLCASSSRGRTSLNNEQFFGPGTRLTVL.

The genes are TRBV6-5 and TRBJ2-2; D ambiguous. The CDR3 is made up of 12 amino acids. Looked up from germline, CDR1 is MNHEY and CDR2 is SVGAGI. V was clipped by 4 bases and J by 4 bases, with 4 bases between them. In DNA, the CDR3 is TGTGCCAGCAGTTTACTCACCGGGGAGCTGTTTTTT. The encoded protein is CASSLLTGELFF.

The chain employs TRBV7-2 and TRBJ2-1, with 7 bases identical to TRBD1. V gave up 4 bases and J gave up 7 bases; unmatched junction bases: 7. CDR1 SGHTA and CDR2 FQGNSA come from the germline V gene. There are 14 residues in the CDR3. The CDR3 loop reads CASSSGQRRNEQFF. In DNA, the CDR3 is TGTGCCAGCAGCTCGGGACAGCGCCGAAATGAGCAGTTCTTC.

The chain is built from TRBV6-5 and TRBJ1-2; TRBD1 agrees at 8 bases. This CDR3 spans 13 amino acids. The junction had 2 bases not matched to a gene; V was cut back by 5 bases and J by 3 bases. Germline CDR1 and CDR2: MNHEY and SVGAGI. The CDR3 sequence is CASSTGQDYGYTF. The DNA for the CDR3 is TGTGCCAGCAGTACGGGACAGGACTATGGCTACACCTTC.

This chain links TRBV19 with TRBJ2-5, with a tentative D call TRBD1 (6 bases). CDR1 and CDR2 from the germline V gene are LNHDA and SQIVND (reference sequence). The CDR3 has 13 amino acids. Trimming pared 7 bases from V and 4 bases from J, leaving 13 bases between. CDR3 sequence (DNA): TGTGCCAGTAATCGGGCCAGGGGAGAGACCCAGTACTTC. Its protein is CASNRARGETQYF.

The chain employs TRBV9 and TRBJ2-1, with TRBD1 matching over 7 bases. The CDR3 consists of 13 residues. Looked up from germline, CDR1 is SGDLS and CDR2 is YYNGEE. The V gene end was trimmed by 4 bases and the J gene end by 10 bases; junction bases not matched to a gene: 8. The CDR3 sequence: CASSPTGQVEQFF. In nucleotides, the CDR3 is TGTGCCAGCAGCCCTACCGGACAGGTCGAGCAGTTCTTC.

The rearrangement uses TRBV28 and TRBJ2-1, with 8 bases identical to TRBD2. With 3 bases clipped from V and 7 bases from J, the junction kept 5 bases outside the gene matches. The V gene's germline CDR1 is MDHEN and CDR2 SYDVKM. The CDR3 covers 14 residues. The CDR3 spells CASSLGTRLNEQFF. CDR3 sequence (DNA): TGTGCCAGCAGTTTGGGGACTAGACTTAATGAGCAGTTCTTC.

The rearrangement links TRBV19 to TRBJ2-2, with a possible D match to TRBD1 (6 bases). Germline CDR1 LNHDA, CDR2 SQIVND (reference sequence). The CDR3 spans 14 residues. Trimming stripped 8 bases from V and 0 bases from J, with 10 bases between. The CDR3 coding sequence is TGTGCCAGTGGGGGCGCGGCGAACACCGGGGAGCTGTTTTTT. Its protein product is CASGGAANTGELFF.

The chain joins TRBV10-1 to TRBJ2-1; TRBD2 matches 13 bases. CDR1 is WNHNN and CDR2 is SYGVQD in the germline V gene (reference sequence). The V segment lost 2 bases and the J segment 0 bases; nucleotides outside the gene matches: 10. The CDR3 is 20 amino acids. The CDR3 reads CASSEVTGTSGASSYNEQFF. The CDR3, as DNA: TGCGCCAGCAGTGAGGTTACTGGGACTAGCGGGGCCAGCTCCTACAATGAGCAGTTCTTC.

The genes are TRBV5-1 and TRBJ2-1; 11 bases fit TRBD2. The CDR3 runs to 15 residues. Germline assignment: CDR1 SGHRS and CDR2 YFSETQ. The V and J ends lost 4 bases and 12 bases, in that order; junction bases with no gene match: 12. In DNA form, the CDR3 reads TGCGCCAGCAGCCCCACTAGCGGGAGTAGAATAGCGCAGTTCTTC. This encodes CASSPTSGSRIAQFF.

The V and J genes are TRBV7-2 and TRBJ2-5, with a tentative D call TRBD2 (6 bases). The CDR3 extends over 14 amino acids. Trimming removed 5 bases from V and 5 bases from J, with 15 bases in between. Per germline, CDR1 SGHTA and CDR2 FQGNSA. The CDR3 sequence: CASSHPRGRETQYF. The CDR3 nucleotides read TGTGCCAGCAGCCACCCACGTGGGAGGGAGACCCAGTACTTC.

The chain recombines TRBV4-3 with TRBJ1-5; 9 bases are shared with TRBD1. CDR1 and CDR2 from the germline V gene are LGHNA and YSLEER. This CDR3 comprises 15 residues. With 1 base clipped from V and 7 bases from J, the junction kept 5 bases outside the gene matches. CDR3 residues: CASSQVWDREQPQHF. CDR3 DNA sequence: TGCGCCAGCAGCCAAGTGTGGGACAGGGAACAGCCCCAGCATTTT.

The chain uses TRBV19 and TRBJ1-3, with 9 bases that match TRBD1. This CDR3 is 14 amino acids long. Germline values: CDR1 LNHDA, CDR2 SQIVND (reference sequence). J gave up 4 bases and V 7 bases, and 5 bases lay outside the gene matches. The DNA of the CDR3 is TGTGCCAGTACCGGACAGGGGACCGGAAACACCATATATTTT. Protein sequence: CASTGQGTGNTIYF.

This clone was counted a few times. The rearrangement joins TRBV7-2 to TRBJ1-2; possibly TRBD1 for D (5 bases). The germline V and J ends were trimmed by 1 base and 8 bases, with 14 bases remaining between them. The CDR3 is made up of 14 amino acids. The V gene's germline CDR1 is SGHTA and CDR2 FQGNSA. In nucleotides, the CDR3 is TGTGCCAGCAGCTTAGAATTTGGGGCGCGCGGCTACACCTTC. Its protein is CASSLEFGARGYTF.

The chain employs TRBV11-3 and TRBJ2-2, with D perhaps TRBD1 (5 bases). The V end lost 2 bases, the J end lost 5 bases, and 6 bases lay between the germline ends. Germline V gene lookup returns CDR1 SGHNT and CDR2 YENEEA. The length of the CDR3 is 13 residues. This CDR3 reads CASSLWTTGELFF. CDR3 coding DNA: TGTGCCAGCAGCTTATGGACAACCGGGGAGCTGTTTTTT.

The rearrangement uses TRBV7-2 and TRBJ1-2, with D uncertain. The germline V gene encodes CDR1 SGHTA and CDR2 FQGNSA. V gave up 5 bases and J gave up 4 bases, with 20 bases separating them. This CDR3 spans 16 amino acids. This chain's CDR3 is CASSRGPDPKIYGYTF. The CDR3 nucleotides read TGTGCCAGCAGCCGTGGGCCTGACCCCAAGATCTATGGCTACACCTTC. Supplemented by reference TRBV7-2 and TRBJ1-2, the full variable domain reads GAGVSQSPSNKVTEKGKDVELRCDPISGHTALYWYRQSLGQGLEFLIYFQGNSAPDKSGLPSDRFSAERTGGSVSTLTIQRTQQEDSAVYLCASSRGPDPKIYGYTFGSGTRLTVV.

The V gene is TRBV7-3, the J gene TRBJ2-3, with unresolved D. The ends were cut back, 4 bases at V and 0 bases at J, with 8 bases in the middle. This CDR3 is 14 amino acids long. Germline CDR1 and CDR2: SGHTA and FQGTGA. DNA for the CDR3: TGTGCCAGCAGCTCGTCCCCCAGCACAGATACGCAGTATTTT. Translating gives CASSSSPSTDTQYF.

In its sample, this clone was seen a few times. The chain combines TRBV24-1 with TRBJ2-7; TRBD1 matches at 8 bases. From germline, CDR1 is KGHDR and CDR2 SFDVKD. The CDR3 sequence is 15 residues long. V shed 3 bases, J shed 3 bases, and the junction held 6 bases outside the gene matches. This chain's CDR3 is CATSDPGQGNYEQYF. The CDR3 bases are TGTGCCACCAGTGATCCAGGACAGGGCAACTACGAGCAGTACTTC.